This T cell receptor (beta chain) comes out of a study of T cell responses to AZD1222 COVID-19 vaccine. Study results and limitations: In a largely white British group with more females than males, clonal diversity was possibly underestimated.

The V and J ends lost 8 bases and 3 bases respectively, with 21 bases between them. Germline V gives CDR1 MGHDK, CDR2 SYGVNS. The CDR3 spans 16 residues. Concerning this clone: Its antigen is as yet unknown.

The method was immunoSEQ multiplex PCR; TCRdb's version includes in-frame clones alone and lacks a portion of them. This sample carries approximately 80,000 clones, approximately 85% of them seen once, and the ten largest clones take roughly 3.2%. This receptor was identified in an adult who received the AZD1222 COVID-19 vaccine. The sequenced sample was peripheral blood, obtained 28 days after the second AZD1222 dose. The genes are TRBV25-1 and TRBJ2-3, with D perhaps TRBD1 (6 bases). The CDR3 reads CASATTDTGWTDTQYF. The CDR3 bases are TGTGCCAGCGCAACTACGGACACAGGGTGGACAGATACGCAGTATTTT.